Listed here are 31 T cell receptor beta chains from one sample, sequenced in a study of T cell changes during pregnancy in multiple sclerosis. Profiled with immunoSEQ multiplex PCR; TCRdb holds only in-frame clones, not every one. The sample lists about 100,000 clones; around nine tenths were seen once. The sequencing used peripheral blood, collected in the second trimester of pregnancy. These receptors originate from a female donor with multiple sclerosis, enrolled in a pregnancy study.

This clone appeared once. V is TRBV10-3 and J is TRBJ2-7; 13 nucleotides align to TRBD2. The CDR3 consists of 15 residues. Per the germline V gene, CDR1 is ENHRY and CDR2 is SYGVKD. Losses at the gene ends were 7 bases for V and 0 bases for J; bases not matched to a gene: 3. The CDR3 region has the DNA TGTGCCATCACCCGGACTAGCGGGAGCTCCTACGAGCAGTACTTC. Its protein product is CAITRTSGSSYEQYF.

V is TRBV11-3 and J is TRBJ1-1, with a weak D call TRBD1 (6 bases). The ends were cut back, 0 bases at V and 1 base at J, with 9 bases in the middle. This CDR3 is 15 amino acids long. Germline V gene data show CDR1 as SGHNT and CDR2 as YENEEA. CDR3 coding DNA: TGTGCCAGCAGCTTAGACGCGGACAGGAACACTGAAGCTTTCTTT. This sequence encodes CASSLDADRNTEAFF.

This sequence joins TRBV10-2 and TRBJ1-3; weak D call: TRBD1 (5 bases). The V end was cut by 9 bases, the J end by 0 bases, with 18 bases between. This CDR3 has 16 residues. Germline V CDR1 and CDR2: WSHSY, SAAADI. This CDR3 reads CASGETNRGSGNTIYF. The DNA for the CDR3 is TGCGCCAGTGGGGAAACGAATAGGGGCTCTGGAAACACCATATATTTT.

The chain uses TRBV5-4 and TRBJ1-2; 7 nucleotides align to TRBD1. Per the germline V gene, CDR1 is SGHNT and CDR2 is YYREEE (reference sequence). The V gene end was trimmed by 0 bases and the J gene end by 1 base; junction bases not matched to a gene: 3. This CDR3 has 15 residues. The CDR3 here is CASSLGQGGNYGYTF. CDR3 in DNA: TGTGCCAGCAGCTTGGGGCAGGGGGGTAACTATGGCTACACCTTC.

This rearrangement joins TRBV28 to TRBJ2-5, with 8 bases identical to TRBD1. V lost 5 bases and J lost 2; bases outside the gene matches: 10. The CDR3 runs to 16 residues. Germline CDR1 MDHEN, CDR2 SYDVKM. The CDR3 here is CASSRIGHRGQETQYF. DNA for the CDR3: TGTGCCAGCAGTAGAATAGGCCACAGGGGGCAAGAGACCCAGTACTTC. Full variable domain (remainder filled in from reference TRBV28 and TRBJ2-5): DVKVTQSSRYLVKRTGEKVFLECVQDMDHENMFWYRQDPGLGLRLIYFSYDVKMKEKGDIPEGYSVSREKKERFSLILESASTNQTSMYLCASSRIGHRGQETQYFGPGTRLLVL.

The chain uses TRBV27 and TRBJ1-1, with TRBD1 matching over 10 bases. The germline V gene has CDR1 MNHEY and CDR2 SMNVEV (reference sequence). Losses at the gene ends were 5 bases for V and 12 bases for J; bases not matched to a gene: 15. The CDR3 runs to 15 residues. CDR3 bases: TGTGCCAGCAGTCCATCGTCCGGGACAGGGGAGCGAACTTTCTTT. Its translation is CASSPSSGTGERTFF.

The rearrangement joins TRBV28 to TRBJ1-5, with D unclear. Germline assignment: CDR1 MDHEN and CDR2 SYDVKM. Trimming removed 5 bases at V and 6 bases at J, with 14 bases between. The CDR3 covers 14 residues. CDR3 in DNA: TGTGCCAGCAGTCTTCTTATGGGCCCTCAGCCCCAGCATTTT. This gives the protein CASSLLMGPQPQHF.

This chain links TRBV7-2 with TRBJ2-3; D is unclear. V was cut by 3 bases and J by 2 bases, with 3 bases left in between. The CDR3 is 12 amino acids. Germline V gives CDR1 SGHTA, CDR2 FQGNSA. The CDR3 nucleotides are TGTGCCAGCAGCTTCTCCACAGATACGCAGTATTTT. This gives the protein CASSFSTDTQYF.

The chain combines TRBV27 with TRBJ2-1, with 10 bases that match TRBD1. CDR3 size: 17 residues. Losses at the gene ends were 7 bases for V and 0 bases for J; bases not matched to a gene: 9. Germline V gene lookup returns CDR1 MNHEY and CDR2 SMNVEV (reference sequence). The chain's CDR3 is CASTRLRTGGSYNEQFF. The CDR3 coding sequence is TGTGCCAGCACTAGACTCAGGACAGGGGGCTCCTACAATGAGCAGTTCTTC.

The chain combines TRBV5-1 with TRBJ2-1; TRBD2 might be the D (5 bases). The germline CDR1 and CDR2 sequences are SGHRS and YFSETQ. This CDR3 comprises 11 residues. Trimming cost V 3 bases and J 8 bases, with 6 bases left between them. This CDR3 reads CASSSRDEQFF. The CDR3 region has the DNA TGCGCCAGCAGCTCGAGGGATGAGCAGTTCTTC.

V usage is TRBV13 and J usage is TRBJ2-2; the match to TRBD1 covers 7 bases. V was pared by 4 bases and J by 5 bases, with 4 bases of the junction left unmatched. In germline, CDR1 is PRHDT, CDR2 FYEKMQ (reference sequence). This CDR3 spans 14 amino acids. CDR3 nucleotides: TGTGCCAGCAGCTCGGCCAGGGGGACCGGGGAGCTGTTTTTT. Translation: CASSSARGTGELFF. Full variable domain (missing parts from reference TRBV13 and TRBJ2-2): AAGVIQSPRHLIKEKRETATLKCYPIPRHDTVYWYQQGPGQDPQFLISFYEKMQSDKGSIPDRFSAQQFSDYHSELNMSSLELGDSALYFCASSSARGTGELFFGEGSRLTVL.

The chain has TRBV7-9 and TRBJ2-1; TRBD2 aligns across 11 bases. Germline CDR1 and CDR2: SEHNR and FQNEAQ (reference sequence). This CDR3 has 15 residues. J gave up 7 bases and V 5 bases, and 7 bases lay outside the gene matches. The CDR3 is CASSPGLAGINEQFF. CDR3 DNA: TGTGCCAGCAGCCCAGGACTAGCGGGTATTAATGAGCAGTTCTTC. The variable domain in full, completed from reference TRBV7-9 and TRBJ2-1, reads DTGVSQNPRHKITKRGQNVTFRCDPISEHNRLYWYRQTLGQGPEFLTYFQNEAQLEKSRLLSDRFSAERPKGSFSTLEIQRTEQGDSAMYLCASSPGLAGINEQFFGPGTRLTVL.

The CDR3 here is CASSAPGHTF. CDR3 DNA: TGTGCCAGCAGTGCACCAGGGCACACCTTC. The chain couples TRBV2 to TRBJ1-2; TRBD1 might be the D (5 bases). Germline CDR1 and CDR2: SNHLY and FYNNEI. V lost 4 bases to trimming and J lost 12 bases, with 9 bases between them. This CDR3 comprises 10 residues.

The chain combines TRBV27 with TRBJ2-3; 10 nucleotides agree with TRBD2. The CDR3 spans 15 residues. Trimming took 6 bases from V and 6 from J; bases not matched to a gene: 9. CDR1 MNHEY and CDR2 SMNVEV come from the germline V gene (reference sequence). CDR3 sequence reads: CASSSLAGVGDTQYF. The DNA for the CDR3 is TGTGCCAGCAGCTCTCTAGCGGGAGTTGGGGATACGCAGTATTTT.

J is TRBJ2-5 and V is TRBV2; the match to TRBD2 covers 11 bases. CDR1 is SNHLY, CDR2 FYNNEI, per germline. V shed 4 bases, J shed 0 bases, and the junction held 1 base outside the gene matches. The CDR3 covers 15 residues. CDR3 bases: TGTGCCAGCAGTGGGACTAGCGGGTACCAAGAGACCCAGTACTTC. It encodes CASSGTSGYQETQYF.

The CDR3, as DNA: TGCAGCGTTGAGCTCTGGTTGGGGACTAGCGGGAACTACGAGCAGTACTTC. This translates into CSVELWLGTSGNYEQYF. The chain has TRBV29-1 and TRBJ2-7; 13 bases are shared with TRBD2. With V trimmed by 3 bases and J by 3 bases, 11 bases remained unmatched. From germline, CDR1 is SQVTM and CDR2 ANQGSEA. The CDR3 is made up of 17 amino acids.

The chain joins TRBV10-3 to TRBJ1-5, with 7 bases matching TRBD1. V dropped 3 bases and J dropped 1; count of bases not matched to a gene: 12. The CDR3 contains 18 residues. Germline V gene lookup returns CDR1 ENHRY and CDR2 SYGVKD. The CDR3 reads CAISDYGQETGSNQPQHF. In DNA, the CDR3 is TGTGCCATCAGTGATTACGGACAAGAGACAGGGAGCAATCAGCCCCAGCATTTT.

This clone is a singleton in its sample. The V call is TRBV5-1, the J call TRBJ2-5, with D perhaps TRBD2 (5 bases). Trimming removed 0 bases at V and 3 bases at J, with 6 bases between. The CDR3 is made up of 13 amino acids. Germline CDR1 reads SGHRS; CDR2 reads YFSETQ. For the CDR3, the DNA is TGCGCCAGCAGCTTGGCTAGCAAAGAGACCCAGTACTTC. This translates into CASSLASKETQYF.

This clone appeared once. The chain is built from TRBV30 and TRBJ1-2, with D perhaps TRBD1 (5 bases). V lost 5 bases and J 8 bases, leaving 9 bases between the germline ends. This CDR3 is 10 amino acids long. Germline values: CDR1 GTSNPN, CDR2 SVGIG (reference sequence). CDR3 coding DNA: TGTGCCTGGGGGGGGGTAGGCTACACCTTC. Residues: CAWGGVGYTF.

This rearrangement joins TRBV9 to TRBJ1-1; D perhaps matches TRBD1 (5 bases). The germline V gene encodes CDR1 SGDLS and CDR2 YYNGEE. V lost 2 bases and J lost 1, with 15 bases in between. The CDR3 is 16 residues long. CDR3 in amino acids: CASSVSVGTPNTEAFF. DNA for the CDR3: TGTGCCAGCAGCGTTTCCGTTGGGACTCCGAACACTGAAGCTTTCTTT.

This chain uses TRBV7-9 with TRBJ1-3; 8 bases align to TRBD1. CDR1 is SEHNR and CDR2 is FQNEAQ in the germline V gene (reference sequence). V lost 4 bases, J lost 2 bases, and 10 bases stayed unmatched. This CDR3 has 17 residues. The chain's CDR3 is CASSYPDRVSAGNTIYF. CDR3 coding DNA: TGTGCCAGCAGCTACCCGGACAGGGTATCGGCTGGAAACACCATATATTTT.

This chain connects TRBV5-1 to TRBJ2-3; TRBD2 is a possible D gene (5 bases). Germline CDR1 SGHRS, CDR2 YFSETQ. Trimming removed 7 bases from V and 0 bases from J, with 12 bases in between. CDR3 size: 14 residues. CDR3 in amino acids: CASREAPSTDTQYF. CDR3 DNA sequence: TGCGCCAGCCGGGAAGCGCCAAGCACAGATACGCAGTATTTT.

This clone was recorded once. The chain uses TRBV4-2 and TRBJ1-4; D unclear. Trimming pared 1 base from V and 0 bases from J, leaving 12 bases between. Germline V gives CDR1 LGHNA, CDR2 YNFKEQ. This CDR3 contains 17 residues. The CDR3 bases are TGTGCCAGCAGCCAAGCCCCCTCGTCTGCAACTAATGAAAAACTGTTTTTT. Protein: CASSQAPSSATNEKLFF.

This chain uses TRBV27 with TRBJ2-3, with TRBD2 matching over 8 bases. This CDR3 comprises 15 residues. Germline V gene data show CDR1 as MNHEY and CDR2 as SMNVEV (reference sequence). V trimming: 3 bases; J trimming: 1 base; junction bases outside the gene matches: 3. The CDR3 bases are TGTGCCAGCAGTTTTTACGGGAGGGGCACAGATACGCAGTATTTT. Translating it yields CASSFYGRGTDTQYF.

This clone has a handful of counts. CDR3 amino acids: CAWTRGQLLNTEAFF. CDR3 nucleotides: TGTGCCTGGACGCGGGGCCAGCTTTTGAACACTGAAGCTTTCTTT. The rearrangement uses TRBV30 and TRBJ1-1; a possible D gene is TRBD1 (5 bases). V lost 4 bases and J 0 bases, leaving 15 bases between the germline ends. In germline, CDR1 is GTSNPN, CDR2 SVGIG (reference sequence). This CDR3 contains 15 residues. The full variable domain, with the rest looked up from reference TRBV30 and TRBJ1-1, is SQTIHQWPATLVQPVGSPLSLECTVEGTSNPNLYWYRQAAGRGLQLLFYSVGIGQISSEVPQNLSASRPQDRQFILSSKKLLLSDSGFYLCAWTRGQLLNTEAFFGQGTRLTVV.

V gene TRBV18 combines with J gene TRBJ2-5, with no clear D. V lost 6 bases, J lost 5 bases, and 10 bases lay in between. The CDR3 consists of 12 residues. Germline V gives CDR1 KGHSH, CDR2 LQKENI. In DNA, the CDR3 is TGTGCCAGCTCTCTAGAGAGGGAGACCCAGTACTTC. This codes for CASSLERETQYF.

The chain is built from TRBV6-6 and TRBJ1-1; D possibly corresponds to TRBD1 (6 bases). This CDR3 has 13 amino acids. CDR1 and CDR2 from the germline V gene are MNHNY and SVGAGI (reference sequence). The V gene lost 6 bases and the J gene lost 5 bases, with 13 bases spanning the gap. In DNA, the CDR3 is TGTGCCAGCAGACAGGGCTCGTTAACTGAAGCTTTCTTT. Translating gives CASRQGSLTEAFF.

The chain couples TRBV5-1 to TRBJ2-5, with 11 positions matching TRBD2. Losses at the gene ends were 1 base for V and 1 base for J; bases not matched to a gene: 12. The CDR3 is 19 residues long. The V gene's germline CDR1 is SGHRS and CDR2 YFSETQ. The CDR3 loop reads CASSLSVSLAGGLQETQYF. In nucleotides, the CDR3 is TGCGCCAGCAGCTTGTCGGTTTCGCTAGCGGGAGGCCTCCAAGAGACCCAGTACTTC.

This clone was counted a few times. V gene TRBV30 combines with J gene TRBJ1-1, with a weak D call TRBD1 (6 bases). Germline CDR1 reads GTSNPN; CDR2 reads SVGIG (reference sequence). The CDR3 sequence is 11 residues long. Trimming removed 5 bases from V and 11 bases from J, with 15 bases in between. CDR3 loop: CAWGEGVGAFF. The DNA for the CDR3 is TGTGCCTGGGGGGAGGGGGTTGGCGCTTTCTTT.

The chain links TRBV11-3 to TRBJ1-2, with 7 bases lining up with TRBD1. V lost 3 bases to trimming and J lost 3 bases; unmatched junction nucleotides: 10. CDR1 and CDR2 (germline): SGHNT, YENEEA. CDR3 length equals 16 residues. CDR3 sequence (DNA): TGTGCCAGCAGCTTTTCCCGACAGGGCGTCTACTATGGCTACACCTTC. Protein product: CASSFSRQGVYYGYTF.

This chain connects TRBV19 to TRBJ2-2, with D perhaps TRBD2 (5 bases). The CDR3 is made up of 12 amino acids. Germline V gives CDR1 LNHDA, CDR2 SQIVND (reference sequence). V shed 5 bases and J shed 6 bases, with 7 bases lying between them. CDR3 coding DNA: TGTGCCAGTAGTCCTAGCCCCGGGGAGCTGTTTTTT. Its protein product is CASSPSPGELFF.